This T cell receptor beta chain is from a study of cytomegalovirus exposure and HLA in healthy donors. Germline CDR1 is SGHVS and CDR2 is FQNEAQ. The V end lost 2 bases, the J end lost 8 bases, and 11 bases lay between the germline ends. The CDR3 covers 13 residues. On this clone itself: The target antigen is unknown.

The PCR made use of 60 Vbeta and 13 Jbeta primers. TCRdb's copy holds only in-frame clones and misses some; the assay was immunoSEQ multiplex PCR. The table shows some 150,000 clones, with roughly 85% occurring only once. The study's findings and limits: For presence/absence analyses, sequencing depth was assumed to be roughly uniform across donors.

The sequenced sample consisted of PBMCs. This sequence was found in a man aged 40-55 years in good health and CMV-seronegative. The V call is TRBV7-8, the J call TRBJ2-3; D gene unclear. The CDR3 DNA sequence: TGTGCCAGCAGCTTAAACCCCCGAGGTACGCAGTATTTT. Translation: CASSLNPRGTQYF.